This TCR beta chain comes out of a study of T cell responses to AZD1222 COVID-19 vaccine. Comment on this clone: One junction end does not reproduce the germline sequence, and a read error may be involved.

Generated by immunoSEQ multiplex PCR, the TCRdb table keeps only in-frame clones and is missing some. The sample holds some 130,000 clones, over 85% seen once. The CDR3 extends over 16 amino acids. The germline V gene has CDR1 SGHNT and CDR2 YYREEE (reference sequence). This chain uses TRBV5-4 with TRBJ1-1, with D maybe TRBD1 (6 bases). The sequenced sample was peripheral blood, obtained on day 0 of AZD1222 vaccination. The receptor was derived from an adult in good health. CDR3 sequence reads: CAGSSPSTGPQGEAFF. DNA for the CDR3: TGTGCCGGCAGCAGCCCGTCGACAGGCCCTCAGGGTGAAGCTTTCTTT.